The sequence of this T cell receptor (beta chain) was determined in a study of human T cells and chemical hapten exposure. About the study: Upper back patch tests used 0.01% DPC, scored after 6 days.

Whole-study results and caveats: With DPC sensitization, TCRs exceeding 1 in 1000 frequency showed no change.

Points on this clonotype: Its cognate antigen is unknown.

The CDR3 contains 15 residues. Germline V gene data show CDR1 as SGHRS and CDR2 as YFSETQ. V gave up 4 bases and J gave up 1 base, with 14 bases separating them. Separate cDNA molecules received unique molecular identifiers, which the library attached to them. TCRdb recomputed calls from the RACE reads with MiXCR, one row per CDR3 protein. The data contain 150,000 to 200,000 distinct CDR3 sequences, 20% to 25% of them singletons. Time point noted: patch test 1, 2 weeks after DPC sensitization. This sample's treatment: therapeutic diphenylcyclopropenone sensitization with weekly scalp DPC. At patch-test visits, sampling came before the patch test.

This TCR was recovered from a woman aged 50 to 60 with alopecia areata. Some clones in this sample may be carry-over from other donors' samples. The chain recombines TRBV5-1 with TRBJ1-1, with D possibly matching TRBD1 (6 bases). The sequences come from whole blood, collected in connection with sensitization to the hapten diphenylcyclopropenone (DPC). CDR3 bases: TGCGCCAGCAGCCTGAGCGGACAGCGGAACACTGAAGCTTTCTTT. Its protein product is CASSLSGQRNTEAFF.